Shown below are 27 T cell receptor beta chains from a single sample sequenced in a study of cytomegalovirus exposure and HLA in healthy donors. Researchers ran the PCR with 60 Vbeta and 13 Jbeta primers. Profiling relied on immunoSEQ multiplex PCR, and the TCRdb table lists in-frame clones only, not all of them. The sample includes about 130,000 clones, around 77% seen only once; the top ten take approximately 1.2%. Sequenced sample: PBMCs. The receptors were gathered from a man between 50 and 59 years old in good health and CMV-seronegative.

This sequence joins TRBV29-1 and TRBJ1-5; 7 bases line up with TRBD1. The CDR3 spans 14 residues. With V trimmed by 6 bases and J by 1 base, 6 bases remained unmatched. The germline V gene has CDR1 SQVTM and CDR2 ANQGSEA. CDR3 in DNA: TGCAGCGTACGGGACAGCGAAAGCAATCAGCCCCAGCATTTT. It specifies CSVRDSESNQPQHF.

This sequence joins TRBV10-1 and TRBJ2-7, with 7 bases identical to TRBD1. J gave up 11 bases and V 2 bases, and 6 bases lay outside the gene matches. This CDR3 spans 12 amino acids. CDR1 is WNHNN, CDR2 SYGVQD, per germline (reference sequence). As DNA, the CDR3 is TGCGCCAGCAGTGAGGCGACAGGGAATAAGTACTTC. Translation gives CASSEATGNKYF.

J is TRBJ2-2 and V is TRBV7-8; 11 bases align to TRBD1. The V segment lost 5 bases and the J segment 5 bases; nucleotides outside the gene matches: 4. The CDR3 length is 15 residues. Germline V gene lookup returns CDR1 SGHVS and CDR2 FQNEAQ. The CDR3 DNA reads as TGTGCCAGCAGCATGGACAGGGGGCGAACCGGGGAGCTGTTTTTT. Translated, it gives CASSMDRGRTGELFF.

The rearrangement joins TRBV6-5 to TRBJ2-7; TRBD2 agrees at 9 bases. V lost 6 bases, J lost 3 bases, and 6 bases stayed unmatched. CDR1 is MNHEY and CDR2 is SVGAGI in the germline V gene. The CDR3 is 14 amino acids. The CDR3 protein is CASSKREAHYEQYF. In nucleotides, the CDR3 is TGTGCCAGCAGCAAGCGGGAGGCCCACTACGAGCAGTACTTC.

This chain joins TRBV4-3 and TRBJ2-1, with 8 bases matching TRBD2. The CDR3 is made up of 14 amino acids. V was pared by 0 bases and J by 7 bases, with 2 bases of the junction left unmatched. From germline, CDR1 is LGHNA and CDR2 YSLEER. Here the CDR3 reads CASSQDPSGNEQFF. DNA for the CDR3: TGCGCCAGCAGCCAAGATCCTAGCGGGAATGAGCAGTTCTTC.

This chain joins TRBV10-2 and TRBJ2-2; tentative D call: TRBD1 (6 bases). The CDR3 sequence is 15 residues long. Per the germline V gene, CDR1 is WSHSY and CDR2 is SAAADI. Trimming took 3 bases from V and 5 from J, leaving 13 bases between them. The CDR3 DNA sequence: TGCGCCAGCAGTGAAGGTCCAGGGGTAACCGGGGAGCTGTTTTTT. It yields the protein CASSEGPGVTGELFF.

The V and J genes are TRBV9 and TRBJ1-1, with 8 nucleotides matching TRBD1. Trimming took 1 base from V and 1 from J; bases not matched to a gene: 3. The germline gives CDR1 SGDLS, CDR2 YYNGEE. CDR3 length: 15 amino acids. This CDR3 reads CASSVSDRENTEAFF. CDR3 DNA: TGTGCCAGCAGCGTATCGGACAGGGAGAACACTGAAGCTTTCTTT.

The J gene is TRBJ2-5, the V gene TRBV7-9, with D unresolved. The CDR3 runs to 16 residues. Looked up from germline, CDR1 is SEHNR and CDR2 is FQNEAQ (reference sequence). Deletions cut 5 bases from V and 1 base from J, with 17 bases between. CDR3 region: CASSPTQRNLQETQYF. In DNA form, the CDR3 reads TGTGCCAGCAGCCCGACTCAACGGAACCTCCAAGAGACCCAGTACTTC.

Note on this clone: One junction end disagrees with the germline gene, perhaps due to a read error. The chain carries TRBV20-1 and TRBJ1-1, with D tentatively TRBD1 (5 bases). CDR1 is DFQATT, CDR2 SNEGSKA, per germline (reference sequence). This CDR3 has 8 amino acids. Written as DNA, the CDR3 is TGCAGTGCTAGCGGTACAGGCTTC. Amino acids: CSASGTGF.

V usage is TRBV5-1 and J usage is TRBJ2-3; 7 nucleotides agree with TRBD2. This CDR3 comprises 14 residues. CDR1 and CDR2 from the germline V gene are SGHRS and YFSETQ. Germline trimming cut 9 bases from V and 2 bases from J; bases unmatched to any gene: 9. The CDR3 here is CATARSGDTDTQYF. The CDR3 nucleotides are TGCGCCACCGCAAGAAGCGGGGACACAGATACGCAGTATTTT.

In this sample, this clone turned up once. The chain combines TRBV2 with TRBJ1-1, with 10 bases lining up with TRBD1. The germline CDR1 and CDR2 sequences are SNHLY and FYNNEI. J was trimmed by 1 base and V by 4 bases; bases with no gene match: 0. The CDR3 loop spans 14 amino acids. CDR3 nucleotide sequence: TGTGCCAGCAGTGGGGACAGGGGGAACACTGAAGCTTTCTTT. It translates to CASSGDRGNTEAFF.

The V and J genes are TRBV11-2 and TRBJ2-5; no reliable D call. The germline V gene has CDR1 SGHAT and CDR2 FQNNGV. Trimming removed 4 bases at V and 5 bases at J, with 11 bases between. This CDR3 is 13 amino acids long. CDR3 sequence (DNA): TGTGCCAGCAGCTCCAGAGTGGAGGAGACCCAGTACTTC. It specifies CASSSRVEETQYF. Full variable domain (rest looked up from reference TRBV11-2 and TRBJ2-5): EAGVAQSPRYKIIEKRQSVAFWCNPISGHATLYWYQQILGQGPKLLIQFQNNGVVDDSQLPKDRFSAERLKGVDSTLKIQPAKLEDSAVYLCASSSRVEETQYFGPGTRLLVL.

Regarding this clone: At one of its ends the junction is not consistent with the germline gene, which may arise from a read error. V and J are TRBV7-9 and TRBJ1-1; TRBD1 might be the D (6 bases). Germline lookup yields CDR1 SEHNR and CDR2 FQNEAQ (reference sequence). The CDR3 is made up of 12 amino acids. CDR3 coding DNA: TGTTCCAGCAGCCGAAACAGGGCTGAAGCTTTCTTT. Translation gives CSSSRNRAEAFF.

The chain is built from TRBV11-2 and TRBJ1-1; D is unresolved. Germline V gene data show CDR1 as SGHAT and CDR2 as FQNNGV. Trimming took 4 bases from V and 6 from J, leaving 15 bases between them. The CDR3 is made up of 14 amino acids. The CDR3 protein is CASSSSYTNAEAFF. DNA of the CDR3: TGTGCCAGCAGCTCTTCATACACTAACGCTGAAGCTTTCTTT.

V is TRBV5-1 and J is TRBJ2-3; 10 nucleotides line up with TRBD2. Germline V gene lookup returns CDR1 SGHRS and CDR2 YFSETQ. The J segment lost 0 bases and the V segment lost 2 bases, leaving 3 bases of the junction unmatched. The CDR3 is made up of 16 amino acids. The DNA of the CDR3 is TGCGCCAGCAGCTTAAGAGCGGGAGGGAGCACAGATACGCAGTATTTT. Protein sequence: CASSLRAGGSTDTQYF. The full variable domain, in which reference TRBV5-1 and TRBJ2-3 provide the parts outside the CDR3, is KAGVTQTPRYLIKTRGQQVTLSCSPISGHRSVSWYQQTPGQGLQFLFEYFSETQRNKGNFPGRFSGRQFSNSRSEMNVSTLELGDSALYLCASSLRAGGSTDTQYFGPGTRLTVL.

The rearrangement links TRBV6-4 to TRBJ2-1, with D maybe TRBD1 (6 bases). Deletions cut 6 bases from V and 2 bases from J, with 14 bases between. The CDR3 extends over 15 amino acids. CDR1 MRHNA and CDR2 SNTAGT come from the germline V gene. The CDR3 DNA sequence: TGTGCCAGCAGCGTACAGGGAAACCCCTACAATGAGCAGTTCTTC. This gives the protein CASSVQGNPYNEQFF.

This rearrangement joins TRBV13 to TRBJ2-7; 15 bases map to TRBD2. Germline values: CDR1 PRHDT, CDR2 FYEKMQ (reference sequence). V lost 5 bases, J lost 4 bases, and 12 bases stayed unmatched. This CDR3 is built from 18 residues. CDR3 nucleotides: TGTGCCAGCAGCCTCTGGACTAGCGGGAGGGCAAGCGCTTACGAGCAGTACTTC. It is translated as CASSLWTSGRASAYEQYF. Supplemented by reference TRBV13 and TRBJ2-7, the full variable domain reads AAGVIQSPRHLIKEKRETATLKCYPIPRHDTVYWYQQGPGQDPQFLISFYEKMQSDKGSIPDRFSAQQFSDYHSELNMSSLELGDSALYFCASSLWTSGRASAYEQYFGPGTRLTVT.

In its sample, this clone was seen once. The chain employs TRBV5-1 and TRBJ2-3; 15 nucleotides line up with TRBD2. The length of the CDR3 is 15 residues. V was clipped by 6 bases and J by 5 bases; unmatched bases: 4. The germline gives CDR1 SGHRS, CDR2 YFSETQ. The CDR3 protein is CASTGLAGGGDTQYF. The DNA for the CDR3 is TGCGCCAGCACCGGACTAGCGGGAGGGGGAGATACGCAGTATTTT.

The chain links TRBV27 to TRBJ1-5; possible D gene TRBD1, 5 bases. CDR3 size: 14 residues. Trimming took 3 bases from V and 3 from J, leaving 9 bases between them. Germline lookup yields CDR1 MNHEY and CDR2 SMNVEV (reference sequence). DNA of the CDR3: TGTGCCAGCAGTTTCGCAGGGCTCAATCAGCCCCAGCATTTT. Protein sequence: CASSFAGLNQPQHF.

The chain carries TRBV5-5 and TRBJ2-7, with D perhaps TRBD1 (6 bases). Germline CDR1 reads SGHKS; CDR2 reads YYEKEE (reference sequence). The germline V and J ends were trimmed by 4 bases and 2 bases, with 13 bases remaining between them. This CDR3 spans 14 amino acids. This CDR3 is CASSPRTATYEQYF. The CDR3 DNA reads as TGTGCCAGCAGCCCGCGGACAGCCACCTACGAGCAGTACTTC.

CDR3 region: CAWMDRRIYEAFF. The CDR3 DNA sequence: TGTGCCTGGATGGACAGACGGATCTACGAAGCTTTCTTT. This rearrangement joins TRBV30 to TRBJ1-1, with D perhaps matching TRBD1 (6 bases). CDR3 size: 13 residues. CDR1 is GTSNPN, CDR2 SVGIG, per germline (reference sequence). V lost 4 bases to trimming and J lost 8 bases, with 17 bases between them.

Written as DNA, the CDR3 is TGTGCCATCAGTGAGCTCCGAACGGGCACCGGGGAGCTGTTTTTT. Translated: CAISELRTGTGELFF. V gene TRBV10-3 combines with J gene TRBJ2-2, with D uncertain. The CDR3 is made up of 15 amino acids. Trimming pared 2 bases from V and 4 bases from J, leaving 11 bases between. CDR1 is ENHRY and CDR2 is SYGVKD in the germline V gene.

V gene TRBV5-1 combines with J gene TRBJ2-7, with 7 bases lining up with TRBD2. The germline CDR1 and CDR2 sequences are SGHRS and YFSETQ. Trimming at V came to 3 bases and at J to 7 bases, leaving 1 base not matched to a gene. The CDR3 totals 11 residues. The CDR3 DNA follows: TGCGCCAGCAGCTCGGGACTAGAGCAGTACTTC. This gives the protein CASSSGLEQYF.

The chain employs TRBV28 and TRBJ2-7; TRBD1 aligns across 7 bases. The CDR3 is 15 amino acids. V dropped 4 bases and J dropped 0; count of bases not matched to a gene: 6. Germline assignment: CDR1 MDHEN and CDR2 SYDVKM. The CDR3 coding sequence is TGTGCCAGCAGTTCCCCAGGGACAGTCTCCTACGAGCAGTACTTC. Residues: CASSSPGTVSYEQYF.

In nucleotides, the CDR3 is TGTGCCAGCAGCGTACAGGGGATTGACGGGGAGCTGTTTTTT. It encodes CASSVQGIDGELFF. The chain recombines TRBV9 with TRBJ2-2; tentative D call: TRBD1 (6 bases). The germline gives CDR1 SGDLS, CDR2 YYNGEE. The CDR3 extends over 14 amino acids. V lost 1 base and J lost 7, with 11 bases in between.

In this sample, this clone turned up once. As DNA, the CDR3 is TGTGCCAGCAGCTTAGTATTTGGGCAGTCCTACAATCATCAGCCCCAGCATTTT. This encodes CASSLVFGQSYNHQPQHF. The chain couples TRBV7-8 to TRBJ1-5; D ambiguous. The germline V and J ends were trimmed by 1 base and 5 bases, with 21 bases remaining between them. CDR1 and CDR2 from the germline V gene are SGHVS and FQNEAQ. This CDR3 spans 18 amino acids. Based on the CDR3 plus reference TRBV7-8 and TRBJ1-5, the full variable domain is GAGVSQSPRYKVAKRGQDVALRCDPISGHVSLFWYQQALGQGPEFLTYFQNEAQLDKSGLPSDRFFAERPEGSVSTLKIQRTQQEDSAVYLCASSLVFGQSYNHQPQHFGDGTRLSIL.

Worth noting for this clone: Its ends do not fully match the called genes, so a read error is possible. CDR3 sequence (DNA): TGTGCCAGCAGCTTACTTTCCGGGATGACAGGTACGCAGTATTTT. Protein product: CASSLLSGMTGTQYF. V is TRBV7-8 and J is TRBJ2-3; a weak D match, TRBD1 (6 bases). This CDR3 has 15 residues. Germline CDR1 and CDR2: SGHVS and FQNEAQ. Looking up the rest from reference TRBV7-8 and TRBJ2-3 gives the full variable domain: GAGVSQSPRYKVAKRGQDVALRCDPISGHVSLFWYQQALGQGPEFLTYFQNEAQLDKSGLPSDRFFAERPEGSVSTLKIQRTQQEDSAVYLCASSLLSGMTGTQYFGPGTRLTVL.